The 11 T cell receptor beta chains listed next were all sequenced from one sample in a study of sequential checkpoint blockade in melanoma (dated by TCRdb to about 2019). In light of the paper, this sample's treatment or condition label describes: randomized to nivolumab then ipilimumab (arm A) or the reverse (arm B). The library was made by the immunoSEQ multiplex PCR assay. This immuneACCESS table, as held by TCRdb, lists in-frame sequences with V and J called but not all clones. Of the missing ones, under half trace to an unresolved V gene in checked studies; the others have no known cause. Within this sample are about 28,000 clones, with more than 80% of them counted one time only. The ten largest make up 17% of the sample. The input for sequencing was CD8+ T cells sorted from blood (inferred from file names), taken from a patient given nivolumab and ipilimumab in sequence. The receptor source for this set is a human donor with melanoma.

This clone showed up just once. The chain joins TRBV27 to TRBJ2-7, with a possible D match to TRBD1 (6 bases). The germline V gene encodes CDR1 MNHEY and CDR2 SMNVEV (reference sequence). The CDR3 is 13 amino acids. V lost 5 bases to trimming and J lost 7 bases, with 15 bases between them. The CDR3 spells CASSPTTGREQYF. In DNA form, the CDR3 reads TGTGCCAGCAGTCCTACGACAGGACGGGAGCAGTACTTC.

The CDR3 bases are TGCGCCAGCAGCCAAGATACCGCTAGCTACGAGCAGTACTTC. Translation gives CASSQDTASYEQYF. The J gene is TRBJ2-7, the V gene TRBV4-1; D ambiguous. The germline V gene has CDR1 MGHRA and CDR2 YSYEKL. V lost 0 bases and J lost 3, with 9 bases in between. This CDR3 region has 14 residues.

The genes are TRBV29-1 and TRBJ2-7; a weak D match, TRBD1 (5 bases). Germline CDR1 SQVTM, CDR2 ANQGSEA. CDR3 length: 13 residues. V lost 1 base and J lost 5, with 12 bases in between. The CDR3 region has the DNA TGCAGCGTTGAAGTTGGTGTAGGGGACGAGCAGTACTTC. It codes for CSVEVGVGDEQYF.

The chain carries TRBV19 and TRBJ1-2; the D gene is possibly TRBD1 (6 bases). The CDR3 runs to 13 residues. CDR1 is LNHDA and CDR2 is SQIVND in the germline V gene (reference sequence). The germline V and J ends were trimmed by 5 bases and 4 bases, with 11 bases remaining between them. CDR3 in amino acids: CASSPLQGYGYTF. CDR3 sequence (DNA): TGTGCCAGTAGTCCGCTACAGGGCTATGGCTACACCTTC.

This chain connects TRBV4-2 to TRBJ2-7; 7 bases agree with TRBD2. Germline CDR1 reads LGHNA; CDR2 reads YNFKEQ. Trimming took 1 base from V and 0 from J; bases not matched to a gene: 3. CDR3 length: 15 residues. This chain's CDR3 is CASSQVGGSSYEQYF. DNA of the CDR3: TGTGCCAGCAGCCAAGTCGGGGGGAGCTCCTACGAGCAGTACTTC.

The V and J genes are TRBV9 and TRBJ2-3; TRBD2 agrees at 10 bases. CDR1 is SGDLS and CDR2 is YYNGEE in the germline V gene. This CDR3 has 16 residues. J lost 5 bases, V lost 0 bases, and 6 bases had no gene match. This chain's CDR3 is CASSVGSRLAGDTQYF. The CDR3 DNA reads as TGTGCCAGCAGCGTAGGTTCGAGACTAGCGGGAGATACGCAGTATTTT.

This chain uses TRBV27 with TRBJ1-5; unclear D gene. Per germline, CDR1 MNHEY and CDR2 SMNVEV (reference sequence). The CDR3 consists of 14 residues. The ends were cut back, 5 bases at V and 11 bases at J, with 19 bases in the middle. The CDR3 loop is CASSPRTGDRAQHF. The CDR3 nucleotides read TGTGCCAGCAGTCCCAGGACTGGGGATAGGGCCCAGCATTTT.

The chain links TRBV9 to TRBJ2-7; 8 bases are shared with TRBD2. Trimming cost V 3 bases and J 1 base; bases outside gene matches: 3. Germline-derived CDR1 and CDR2 are SGDLS and YYNGEE. This CDR3 has 14 residues. The CDR3, as DNA: TGTGCCAGCAGCGGACTAGCGAATTCCTACGAGCAGTACTTC. It specifies CASSGLANSYEQYF.

J is TRBJ2-1 and V is TRBV7-3; D is undetermined. V was cut by 2 bases and J by 6 bases, with 5 bases left in between. Germline loops: CDR1 SGHTA, CDR2 FQGTGA. This CDR3 contains 12 residues. CDR3: CASSLVGNEQFF. In nucleotides, the CDR3 is TGTGCCAGCAGCTTAGTCGGCAATGAGCAGTTCTTC.

The chain combines TRBV27 with TRBJ1-5; 10 nucleotides match TRBD1. J was trimmed by 6 bases and V by 2 bases; bases with no gene match: 4. CDR1 and CDR2 from the germline V gene are MNHEY and SMNVEV (reference sequence). This CDR3 is 15 amino acids long. The chain's CDR3 is CASSLGTGVPQPQHF. The CDR3 DNA is TGTGCCAGCAGTTTAGGGACAGGGGTACCTCAGCCCCAGCATTTT.

This chain links TRBV2 with TRBJ2-5; maybe TRBD2 (5 bases). The J call is doubtful: the DNA matches TRBJ2-7 better. The germline V gene has CDR1 SNHLY and CDR2 FYNNEI. The CDR3 runs 14 residues. The CDR3: CASSDPRDPYEQYF. CDR3 nucleotides: TGTGCCAGCAGTGATCCCCGGGATCCCTACGAGCAGTACTTC.